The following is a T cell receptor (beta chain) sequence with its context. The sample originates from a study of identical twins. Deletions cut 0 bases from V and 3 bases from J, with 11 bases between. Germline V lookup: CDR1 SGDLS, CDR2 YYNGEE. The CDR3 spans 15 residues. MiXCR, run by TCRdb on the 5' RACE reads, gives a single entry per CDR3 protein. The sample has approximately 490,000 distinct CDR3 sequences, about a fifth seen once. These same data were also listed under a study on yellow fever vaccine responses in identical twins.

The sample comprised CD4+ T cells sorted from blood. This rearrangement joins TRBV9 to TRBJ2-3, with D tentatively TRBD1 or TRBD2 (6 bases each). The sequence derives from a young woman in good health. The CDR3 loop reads CASSVGGGGTDTQYF. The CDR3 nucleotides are TGTGCCAGCAGCGTAGGAGGAGGGGGAACAGATACGCAGTATTTT.